These 31 T cell receptor beta chains came from one sample sequenced in a study of CD8 T cells in Susac syndrome. The authors reverse transcribed about 0.5 to 1 ug RNA with random hexamers. TCRdb passed the immunoSEQ multiplex PCR reads through MiXCR, listing each CDR3 protein once. The data hold under 85,000 distinct CDR3 sequences, with 85% to 95% observed a single time. The sample comprised CD8+ T cells from PBMCs. These receptors came from a human donor with multiple sclerosis.

The chain employs TRBV27 and TRBJ2-7; D remains ambiguous. This CDR3 comprises 13 residues. CDR1 is MNHEY, CDR2 SMNVEV, per germline (reference sequence). Deletions cut 7 bases from V and 0 bases from J, with 10 bases between. The CDR3 reads CASKSVSSYEQYF. CDR3 coding DNA: TGTGCCAGCAAGTCCGTTAGCTCCTACGAGCAGTACTTC.

The chain couples TRBV6-4 to TRBJ1-2; D uncertain. Germline CDR1 MRHNA, CDR2 SNTAGT. Trimming pared 3 bases from V and 13 bases from J, leaving 21 bases between. This CDR3 is built from 14 residues. The DNA of the CDR3 is TGTGCCAGCAGTGAAGCACCTACGACGCTATATCTCACCTTC. It is translated as CASSEAPTTLYLTF.

The rearrangement links TRBV7-9 to TRBJ2-3; perhaps TRBD1 as D (6 bases). The V gene's germline CDR1 is SEHNR and CDR2 FQNEAQ (reference sequence). With 6 bases removed from V and 4 bases from J, the gap between germline ends came to 8 bases. The CDR3 runs 12 residues. CDR3 sequence (DNA): TGTGCCAGCAGAAAGGGGGCAGATACGCAGTATTTT. This encodes CASRKGADTQYF.

The CDR3 spells CAWSEGYGYTF. The CDR3 DNA is TGTGCCTGGAGTGAAGGTTATGGCTACACCTTC. The chain uses TRBV30 and TRBJ1-2; D is ambiguous. V was shortened by 1 base and J by 5 bases, with 5 bases between the two germline ends. The germline CDR1 and CDR2 sequences are GTSNPN and SVGIG (reference sequence). CDR3 length: 11 amino acids.

The chain joins TRBV27 to TRBJ2-7; 8 positions match TRBD1. Germline CDR1 is MNHEY and CDR2 is SMNVEV (reference sequence). The CDR3 totals 15 residues. Germline trimming cut 1 base from V and 6 bases from J; bases unmatched to any gene: 8. CDR3 residues: CASSLFQGAGPEQYF. CDR3 coding DNA: TGTGCCAGCAGTTTATTTCAGGGGGCAGGTCCCGAGCAGTACTTC.

The chain employs TRBV7-2 and TRBJ2-5; maybe TRBD2 (7 bases). V dropped 5 bases and J dropped 4 bases, with 14 bases sitting between them. CDR1 is SGHTA, CDR2 FQGNSA, per germline. The CDR3 consists of 14 residues. The chain's CDR3 is CASSGTRGAETQYF. The CDR3 DNA is TGTGCCAGCAGCGGAACCCGGGGGGCAGAGACCCAGTACTTC.

The chain couples TRBV20-1 to TRBJ2-3, with D unclear. Germline assignment: CDR1 DFQATT and CDR2 SNEGSKA (reference sequence). The CDR3 runs 14 residues. Trimming shortened V by 2 bases and J by 4 bases, and 13 bases separated the two germline ends. The CDR3 is CSARIRAEADTQYF. For the CDR3, the DNA is TGCAGTGCTAGAATTAGGGCTGAGGCAGATACGCAGTATTTT.

CDR3 sequence: CAWGTGRNEKLFF. CDR3 sequence (DNA): TGTGCCTGGGGCACAGGGAGAAATGAAAAACTGTTTTTT. The rearrangement uses TRBV30 and TRBJ1-4, with D tentatively TRBD1 (6 bases). Germline V gene lookup returns CDR1 GTSNPN and CDR2 SVGIG (reference sequence). CDR3 length: 13 amino acids. V was shortened by 5 bases and J by 5 bases, with 12 bases between the two germline ends.

The chain carries TRBV27 and TRBJ2-7; 13 nucleotides agree with TRBD2. Germline V lookup: CDR1 MNHEY, CDR2 SMNVEV (reference sequence). With 5 bases clipped from V and 5 bases from J, the junction kept 9 bases outside the gene matches. The CDR3 is 16 residues long. Here the CDR3 reads CASSLRTSGSFDEQYF. As DNA, the CDR3 is TGTGCCAGCAGTCTGCGGACTAGCGGGAGTTTCGACGAGCAGTACTTC.

This chain uses TRBV9 with TRBJ2-3, with D uncertain. The V end lost 0 bases, the J end lost 4 bases, and 9 bases lay between the germline ends. CDR3 length equals 14 residues. The germline CDR1 and CDR2 sequences are SGDLS and YYNGEE. CDR3 DNA sequence: TGTGCCAGCAGCGTAGCGGGTGGGGCAGATACGCAGTATTTT. It encodes CASSVAGGADTQYF.

This clonotype was found once. V gene TRBV19 combines with J gene TRBJ2-7; TRBD2 aligns across 7 bases. CDR3 length: 18 residues. Germline lookup yields CDR1 LNHDA and CDR2 SQIVND (reference sequence). The V and J ends lost 3 bases and 1 base, in that order; junction bases with no gene match: 15. The CDR3 reads CASSMADSGSGYSYEQYF. For the CDR3, the DNA is TGTGCCAGTAGTATGGCGGACTCTGGTAGCGGGTATTCCTACGAGCAGTACTTC.

The rearrangement uses TRBV4-1 and TRBJ1-1; 8 bases are a match to TRBD1. Per the germline V gene, CDR1 is MGHRA and CDR2 is YSYEKL. The CDR3 covers 11 residues. V shed 8 bases and J 10 bases; nucleotides not matched to a gene: 6. The CDR3 DNA sequence: TGCGCCAGCGCGGGACAGGCGGTAGCTTTCTTT. Its protein product is CASAGQAVAFF.

The chain links TRBV30 to TRBJ2-1; 8 bases are shared with TRBD2. Germline lookup yields CDR1 GTSNPN and CDR2 SVGIG (reference sequence). The CDR3 contains 16 residues. With V trimmed by 5 bases and J by 4 bases, 13 bases remained unmatched. Here the CDR3 reads CAWGRTAGVGYNEQFF. Written as DNA, the CDR3 is TGTGCCTGGGGTAGGACAGCGGGGGTCGGATACAATGAGCAGTTCTTC.

The chain is built from TRBV9 and TRBJ1-1; TRBD1 is a possible D gene (6 bases). Germline loops: CDR1 SGDLS, CDR2 YYNGEE. The CDR3 spans 13 residues. V gave up 3 bases and J gave up 5 bases, with 11 bases separating them. The CDR3 DNA reads as TGTGCCAGCAGCGAAACACAGGGTACTGAAGCTTTCTTT. As protein: CASSETQGTEAFF.

The table lists this clonotype with a count of one. V usage is TRBV9 and J usage is TRBJ2-1; TRBD1 matches 7 bases. CDR3 size: 13 residues. CDR1 and CDR2 from the germline V gene are SGDLS and YYNGEE. V lost 7 bases, J lost 5 bases, and 6 bases stayed unmatched. The CDR3 reads CASGIQGHNEQFF. In DNA form, the CDR3 reads TGTGCCAGCGGGATACAGGGGCACAATGAGCAGTTCTTC. Supplemented by reference TRBV9 and TRBJ2-1, the full variable domain reads DSGVTQTPKHLITATGQRVTLRCSPRSGDLSVYWYQQSLDQGLQFLIQYYNGEERAKGNILERFSAQQFPDLHSELNLSSLELGDSALYFCASGIQGHNEQFFGPGTRLTVL.

The chain carries TRBV5-1 and TRBJ2-7; possibly TRBD1 for D (6 bases). V lost 0 bases and J 0 bases, leaving 7 bases between the germline ends. Germline V lookup: CDR1 SGHRS, CDR2 YFSETQ. The CDR3 is 14 residues long. CDR3 sequence (DNA): TGCGCCAGCAGCTTGGGGACAGACTCCTACGAGCAGTACTTC. Encoded protein: CASSLGTDSYEQYF.

The CDR3 DNA reads TGCAGCGCTGTTGATGGCGAATTGGAGCAGTACTTC. Translated: CSAVDGELEQYF. The rearrangement uses TRBV29-1 and TRBJ2-7, with D unclear. From germline, CDR1 is SQVTM and CDR2 ANQGSEA. V was shortened by 7 bases and J by 7 bases, with 17 bases between the two germline ends. The CDR3 is 12 amino acids.

The rearrangement uses TRBV27 and TRBJ2-7, with TRBD2 identical over 8 bases. The CDR3 length is 15 residues. Germline V CDR1 and CDR2: MNHEY, SMNVEV (reference sequence). The junction had 10 bases not matched to a gene; V was cut back by 6 bases and J by 3 bases. CDR3 coding DNA: TGTGCCAGCAGCAACATCCTAGCGGGCCACTACGAGCAGTACTTC. Residues: CASSNILAGHYEQYF.

This chain connects TRBV9 to TRBJ2-3; 9 bases fit TRBD1. The length of the CDR3 is 14 residues. CDR1 is SGDLS, CDR2 YYNGEE, per germline. V dropped 7 bases and J dropped 5; count of bases not matched to a gene: 8. CDR3 in DNA: TGTGCCAGCTCCCTACAGGGGGCGGGAGATACGCAGTATTTT. Its protein is CASSLQGAGDTQYF.

The chain couples TRBV5-1 to TRBJ1-5; D is unclear. CDR3 size: 14 residues. CDR1 SGHRS and CDR2 YFSETQ come from the germline V gene. With 5 bases removed from V and 8 bases from J, the gap between germline ends came to 17 bases. CDR3 protein: CASRAEPTNEPQHF. DNA of the CDR3: TGCGCCAGCAGGGCAGAACCCACGAACGAGCCCCAGCATTTT.

The rearrangement joins TRBV12-3 or TRBV12-4 to TRBJ1-2; D might be TRBD1 (5 bases). V dropped 3 bases and J dropped 8 bases, with 13 bases sitting between them. The CDR3 is made up of 13 amino acids. The CDR3 is CASSFSGVGGYTF. DNA for the CDR3: TGTGCCAGCAGTTTCTCGGGGGTGGGAGGCTACACCTTC.

The chain is built from TRBV10-3 and TRBJ1-1, with a tentative D call TRBD1 (5 bases). Between the trimmed V and J ends, which lost 2 bases and 12 bases, there was a span of 16 bases. Germline CDR1 reads ENHRY; CDR2 reads SYGVKD. The CDR3 sequence is 13 residues long. The CDR3 here is CAISELGPQTTFF. As DNA, the CDR3 is TGTGCCATCAGTGAGCTGGGGCCACAGACGACTTTCTTT.

The V gene is TRBV2, the J gene TRBJ2-7; 11 bases are a match to TRBD2. The junction had 15 bases not matched to a gene; V was cut back by 6 bases and J by 2 bases. The germline V gene encodes CDR1 SNHLY and CDR2 FYNNEI. This CDR3 has 18 residues. The CDR3 DNA reads TGTGCCAGCAGCCACACACTAGCGGGAGAACCAGCCCCCTACGAGCAGTACTTC. It codes for CASSHTLAGEPAPYEQYF.

The chain recombines TRBV15 with TRBJ1-2; a weak D match, TRBD1 (6 bases). Germline V gene data show CDR1 as LNHNV and CDR2 as YYDKDF (reference sequence). Trimming cost V 0 bases and J 8 bases, with 10 bases left between them. The CDR3 sequence is 13 residues long. CDR3: CATSRETGIGYTF. CDR3 nucleotides: TGTGCCACCAGCAGAGAAACAGGGATAGGCTACACCTTC.

The DNA of the CDR3 is TGTGCCAGCAGCAAGGGACAGATCTATAATTCACCCCTCCACTTT. Protein product: CASSKGQIYNSPLHF. The chain joins TRBV9 to TRBJ1-6; 7 bases match TRBD1. Germline trimming cut 4 bases from V and 3 bases from J; bases unmatched to any gene: 4. Germline values: CDR1 SGDLS, CDR2 YYNGEE. CDR3 length: 15 residues.

The chain has TRBV27 and TRBJ2-1; maybe TRBD1 (6 bases). Germline V gene data show CDR1 as MNHEY and CDR2 as SMNVEV (reference sequence). The CDR3 loop spans 15 amino acids. The V end was cut by 4 bases, the J end by 9 bases, with 19 bases between. The CDR3, as DNA: TGTGCCAGCAGTTCTTTACAGGGCAGGTTCGGTGAGCAGTTCTTC. This translates into CASSSLQGRFGEQFF.

The V call is TRBV29-1, the J call TRBJ2-1; D unclear. The germline V gene has CDR1 SQVTM and CDR2 ANQGSEA. The CDR3 is made up of 13 amino acids. The V end lost 3 bases, the J end lost 5 bases, and 11 bases lay between the germline ends. CDR3 region: CSVEPGPNNEQFF. The CDR3 bases are TGCAGCGTTGAGCCTGGGCCTAACAATGAGCAGTTCTTC.

CDR3 DNA: TGCGCCAGCAGTATGTCTCTCCTAGCGGGGGTAACCGGGGAGCTGTTTTTT. It is translated as CASSMSLLAGVTGELFF. The chain recombines TRBV4-3 with TRBJ2-2; 10 nucleotides line up with TRBD2. The CDR3 has 17 amino acids. Trimming removed 6 bases from V and 5 bases from J; junction bases left unmatched: 12. The germline CDR1 and CDR2 sequences are LGHNA and YSLEER.

The chain links TRBV6-1 to TRBJ2-2, with TRBD1 matching 11 bases. CDR1 and CDR2 from the germline V gene are MNHNS and SASEGT. Trimming took 1 base from V and 5 from J; bases not matched to a gene: 6. CDR3 length equals 17 residues. The CDR3 nucleotides are TGTGCCAGCAGTGAAGGTGGGACAGGGGGACGGACCGGGGAGCTGTTTTTT. Translation gives CASSEGGTGGRTGELFF.

This CDR3 reads CASAPGGSYEQYF. The CDR3 DNA reads as TGTGCCTCCGCGCCCGGCGGATCCTACGAGCAGTACTTC. This chain uses TRBV30 with TRBJ2-7; D uncertain. Germline V gives CDR1 GTSNPN, CDR2 SVGIG (reference sequence). Between the trimmed V and J ends, which lost 7 bases and 1 base, there was a span of 14 bases. The CDR3 sequence is 13 residues long.

The chain uses TRBV30 and TRBJ1-1; 7 positions match TRBD1. V lost 3 bases, J lost 0 bases, and 1 base stayed unmatched. The CDR3 spans 13 residues. In germline, CDR1 is GTSNPN, CDR2 SVGIG (reference sequence). The CDR3: CAWRGQMNTEAFF. The CDR3 DNA reads TGTGCCTGGAGGGGACAGATGAACACTGAAGCTTTCTTT.